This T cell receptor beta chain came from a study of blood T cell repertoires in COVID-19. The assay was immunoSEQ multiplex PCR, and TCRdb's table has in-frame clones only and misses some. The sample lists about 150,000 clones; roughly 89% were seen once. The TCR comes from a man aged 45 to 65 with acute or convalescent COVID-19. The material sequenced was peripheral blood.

The CDR3 bases are TGTGCCAGCAGTTCTGGCGGGGGGTTGAGGGTTACGCAGTATTTT. As protein: CASSSGGGLRVTQYF. The genes are TRBV6-2 or TRBV6-3 and TRBJ2-3; 8 bases are shared with TRBD2. Germline assignment: CDR1 MNHEY and CDR2 SVGEGT. The CDR3 is 15 residues long. The ends lost 4 bases at V and 8 bases at J; junction bases unmatched: 11.